Each of the 29 T cell receptor beta chains below was sequenced from the same sample in a study of blood T cell repertoires in COVID-19. Assay used: immunoSEQ multiplex PCR; TCRdb lists only in-frame clones, some missing. The sample includes approximately 200,000 clones, 85% of them seen just once. The specimen sequenced was PBMCs or T cells enriched from blood (not recorded which). The origin of the receptors is a man aged 40-55 years who had recovered from COVID-19.

The chain couples TRBV4-1 to TRBJ2-5; D may be TRBD2 (6 bases). Germline CDR1 is MGHRA and CDR2 is YSYEKL. The V gene lost 1 base and the J gene lost 5 bases, with 23 bases spanning the gap. There are 18 residues in the CDR3. The CDR3 DNA follows: TGCGCCAGCAGCCAAGCCGGAAGCGGCCCCGGGGGTGGGGAGACCCAGTACTTC. It translates to CASSQAGSGPGGGETQYF.

The chain couples TRBV7-8 to TRBJ2-1, with 11 bases lining up with TRBD2. Germline V gene lookup returns CDR1 SGHVS and CDR2 FQNEAQ. The J segment lost 8 bases and the V segment lost 3 bases, leaving 12 bases of the junction unmatched. The CDR3 consists of 17 residues. The CDR3 region is CASSLASGRFFSHEQFF. CDR3 sequence (DNA): TGTGCCAGCAGCTTGGCTAGCGGGAGGTTTTTTTCACATGAGCAGTTCTTC.

The rearrangement joins TRBV7-9 to TRBJ2-5; 10 bases line up with TRBD2. The CDR3 consists of 15 residues. Germline V gives CDR1 SEHNR, CDR2 FQNEAQ (reference sequence). Trimming removed 3 bases from V and 5 bases from J; junction bases left unmatched: 6. CDR3 residues: CASSFPSGSTETQYF. The CDR3 DNA reads as TGTGCCAGCAGCTTTCCTAGCGGGAGTACGGAGACCCAGTACTTC. Based on the CDR3 plus reference TRBV7-9 and TRBJ2-5, the full variable domain is DTGVSQNPRHKITKRGQNVTFRCDPISEHNRLYWYRQTLGQGPEFLTYFQNEAQLEKSRLLSDRFSAERPKGSFSTLEIQRTEQGDSAMYLCASSFPSGSTETQYFGPGTRLLVL.

The chain is built from TRBV7-9 and TRBJ1-4; 8 nucleotides match TRBD1. V was pared by 3 bases and J by 6 bases, with 6 bases of the junction left unmatched. Germline V CDR1 and CDR2: SEHNR, FQNEAQ (reference sequence). The CDR3 is 15 residues long. The CDR3 loop is CASSFWTGMYEKLFF. CDR3 DNA sequence: TGTGCCAGCAGCTTTTGGACAGGGATGTATGAAAAACTGTTTTTT.

The count of this clone is one. The V call is TRBV9, the J call TRBJ1-2; weak D call: TRBD1 (5 bases). The ends were cut back, 2 bases at V and 2 bases at J, with 13 bases in the middle. The germline V gene has CDR1 SGDLS and CDR2 YYNGEE. This CDR3 has 15 amino acids. The CDR3 reads CASSVGGAANYGYTF. CDR3 bases: TGTGCCAGCAGCGTCGGTGGGGCAGCGAACTATGGCTACACCTTC.

The chain carries TRBV11-2 and TRBJ2-2; TRBD2 matches 11 bases. V shed 0 bases and J 3 bases; nucleotides not matched to a gene: 6. The CDR3 totals 18 residues. The germline CDR1 and CDR2 sequences are SGHAT and FQNNGV. CDR3 in amino acids: CASSLELAGVGDTGELFF. In DNA form, the CDR3 reads TGTGCCAGCAGCTTAGAACTAGCGGGAGTCGGGGACACCGGGGAGCTGTTTTTT.

The J gene is TRBJ2-5, the V gene TRBV28, with 7 bases that match TRBD1. CDR1 MDHEN and CDR2 SYDVKM come from the germline V gene. CDR3 length equals 15 residues. The ends lost 7 bases at V and 4 bases at J; junction bases unmatched: 12. This chain's CDR3 is CASINPGQPLETQYF. The CDR3 coding sequence is TGTGCCAGCATCAACCCGGGACAGCCCTTAGAGACCCAGTACTTC. The full variable domain, its missing parts supplied by reference TRBV28 and TRBJ2-5, is DVKVTQSSRYLVKRTGEKVFLECVQDMDHENMFWYRQDPGLGLRLIYFSYDVKMKEKGDIPEGYSVSREKKERFSLILESASTNQTSMYLCASINPGQPLETQYFGPGTRLLVL.

The chain links TRBV5-4 to TRBJ1-1, with D possibly TRBD1 on 5 matching bases. Between the trimmed V and J ends, which lost 1 base and 1 base, there was a span of 11 bases. This CDR3 has 15 residues. Germline lookup yields CDR1 SGHNT and CDR2 YYREEE (reference sequence). This chain's CDR3 is CASSLSQGGNTEAFF. In DNA form, the CDR3 reads TGTGCCAGCAGCTTGTCCCAGGGTGGGAACACTGAAGCTTTCTTT.

This clone was recorded only once. The chain carries TRBV29-1 and TRBJ2-5; 11 nucleotides agree with TRBD1. Trimming cost V 7 bases and J 5 bases; bases outside gene matches: 0. CDR1 and CDR2 from the germline V gene are SQVTM and ANQGSEA. The CDR3 covers 11 residues. The CDR3, as DNA: TGCAGCGGGACAGGGGGCGAGACCCAGTACTTC. Its protein is CSGTGGETQYF.

CDR3 amino acids: CASSLGQGGDEQYF. CDR3 sequence (DNA): TGTGCCAGCAGCTTGGGACAGGGAGGCGACGAGCAGTACTTC. The chain recombines TRBV5-8 with TRBJ2-7, with D possibly matching TRBD1 (7 bases). Trimming took off 0 bases at V and 5 bases at J, with 12 bases between the two ends. The CDR3 spans 14 residues. CDR1 is SGHTS, CDR2 YDEGEE, per germline.

V gene TRBV10-3 combines with J gene TRBJ1-5; no definite D call. The ends were cut back, 2 bases at V and 6 bases at J, with 5 bases in the middle. The CDR3 totals 12 residues. Germline CDR1 reads ENHRY; CDR2 reads SYGVKD. The chain's CDR3 is CAISEKSQPQHF. CDR3 bases: TGTGCCATCAGTGAGAAGAGTCAGCCCCAGCATTTT.

The chain uses TRBV19 and TRBJ2-1; 11 nucleotides agree with TRBD2. J gave up 0 bases and V 5 bases, and 6 bases lay outside the gene matches. The CDR3 sequence is 17 residues long. Germline V gives CDR1 LNHDA, CDR2 SQIVND (reference sequence). CDR3 in DNA: TGTGCCAGTAGTTCACTAGCGGGGGTAAGCTCCTACAATGAGCAGTTCTTC. This sequence encodes CASSSLAGVSSYNEQFF.

The V gene is TRBV5-8, the J gene TRBJ2-4, with TRBD1 identical over 8 bases. This CDR3 contains 11 residues. Germline trimming cut 4 bases from V and 13 bases from J; bases unmatched to any gene: 4. The germline V gene encodes CDR1 SGHTS and CDR2 YDEGEE. CDR3 sequence (DNA): TGTGCCAGCAGCATTGGACAGGGACAGTACTTC. Translated, it gives CASSIGQGQYF.

The chain recombines TRBV12-5 with TRBJ2-3; D gene uncertain. CDR1 and CDR2 (germline): LGHNT, FRNRAP. This CDR3 contains 16 residues. Trimming stripped 6 bases from V and 1 base from J, with 17 bases between. The CDR3 reads CASGNPNSPGTDTQYF. The CDR3 DNA follows: TGTGCTAGTGGAAATCCCAACAGTCCGGGCACAGATACGCAGTATTTT. The complete variable domain, with remaining parts taken from reference TRBV12-5 and TRBJ2-3, reads DARVTQTPRHKVTEMGQEVTMRCQPILGHNTVFWYRQTMMQGLELLAYFRNRAPLDDSGMPKDRFSAEMPDATLATLKIQPSEPRDSAVYFCASGNPNSPGTDTQYFGPGTRLTVL.

This clone was counted a few times. The chain links TRBV12-3 or TRBV12-4 to TRBJ1-6, with D maybe TRBD1 (5 bases). This CDR3 comprises 13 residues. Deletions cut 10 bases from V and 3 bases from J, with 10 bases between. The CDR3 loop is CATGTYYNSPLHF. CDR3 nucleotides: TGTGCCACAGGGACTTACTATAATTCACCCCTCCACTTT.

This chain uses TRBV29-1 with TRBJ2-1; no clear D gene. The CDR3 sequence is 12 residues long. From germline, CDR1 is SQVTM and CDR2 ANQGSEA. The V and J ends lost 7 bases and 0 bases respectively, with 7 bases between them. Here the CDR3 reads CSARSSYNEQFF. The CDR3 nucleotides read TGCAGCGCCCGGAGCTCCTACAATGAGCAGTTCTTC.

This clone was recorded a few times. This sequence joins TRBV19 and TRBJ1-1; D remains unclear. The CDR3 runs to 16 residues. V was pared by 0 bases and J by 4 bases, with 15 bases between. Germline V lookup: CDR1 LNHDA, CDR2 SQIVND (reference sequence). The CDR3 coding sequence is TGTGCCAGTAGTATAGATTGGAGGGTTGGAGGCACTGAAGCTTTCTTT. As protein: CASSIDWRVGGTEAFF.

The J gene is TRBJ2-3, the V gene TRBV11-3; maybe TRBD1 (9 bases). The germline CDR1 and CDR2 sequences are SGHNT and YENEEA. V was shortened by 4 bases and J by 2 bases, with 19 bases between the two germline ends. This CDR3 has 17 amino acids. CDR3 sequence: CASSSPGGDRVTDTQYF. CDR3 bases: TGTGCCAGCAGCTCCCCGGGGGGGGACAGGGTCACAGATACGCAGTATTTT.

J is TRBJ2-3 and V is TRBV7-8; the D gene is possibly TRBD1 (6 bases). Per the germline V gene, CDR1 is SGHVS and CDR2 is FQNEAQ. The CDR3 is 16 amino acids. The V gene lost 5 bases and the J gene lost 0 bases, with 15 bases spanning the gap. CDR3 loop: CASSHRDTLSTDTQYF. The CDR3 bases are TGTGCCAGCAGCCATCGGGACACCCTTAGCACAGATACGCAGTATTTT.

The CDR3 spells CASSVTEKAYNEQFF. The CDR3 DNA follows: TGTGCCAGCAGCGTAACGGAGAAAGCCTACAATGAGCAGTTCTTC. The rearrangement joins TRBV9 to TRBJ2-1, with D uncertain. There are 15 residues in the CDR3. V lost 1 base, J lost 2 bases, and 10 bases lay in between. Germline CDR1 and CDR2: SGDLS and YYNGEE.

This chain uses TRBV6-5 with TRBJ2-7, with TRBD2 matching over 11 bases. This CDR3 spans 13 amino acids. Per germline, CDR1 MNHEY and CDR2 SVGAGI. Losses at the gene ends were 10 bases for V and 2 bases for J; bases not matched to a gene: 4. The CDR3 region has the DNA TGTGCCACCCGACTAGCGGGAACCTACGAGCAGTACTTC. It encodes CATRLAGTYEQYF.

This chain uses TRBV19 with TRBJ2-1; TRBD1 agrees at 10 bases. Germline lookup yields CDR1 LNHDA and CDR2 SQIVND (reference sequence). The CDR3 is made up of 17 amino acids. V lost 5 bases and J lost 1; bases outside the gene matches: 8. The CDR3 sequence is CASSPRDRGDSYNEQFF. CDR3 DNA: TGTGCCAGTAGTCCTCGGGACAGGGGAGATTCCTACAATGAGCAGTTCTTC.

The CDR3 sequence: CASSPSGETQYF. DNA of the CDR3: TGTGCCAGCTCCCCCAGCGGGGAGACCCAGTACTTC. J is TRBJ2-5 and V is TRBV18; D perhaps matches TRBD2 (6 bases). The CDR3 runs to 12 residues. Per germline, CDR1 KGHSH and CDR2 LQKENI. Trimming shortened V by 6 bases and J by 5 bases, and 10 bases separated the two germline ends.

The rearrangement joins TRBV7-6 to TRBJ1-1, with 11 bases aligning to TRBD1. The CDR3 sequence is 15 residues long. V was pared by 5 bases and J by 6 bases, with 8 bases of the junction left unmatched. Germline V gene sequence: CDR1 SGHVS, CDR2 FNYEAQ. CDR3 coding DNA: TGTGCCAGCAGCCGGACAGGGGGCGGGAGGGCTGAAGCTTTCTTT. As protein: CASSRTGGGRAEAFF.

The rearrangement links TRBV11-2 to TRBJ2-7; 8 bases line up with TRBD1. This CDR3 region has 15 residues. Germline V gene data show CDR1 as SGHAT and CDR2 as FQNNGV. V lost 5 bases and J lost 3; bases outside the gene matches: 9. In nucleotides, the CDR3 is TGTGCCAGCAGCCGCCTGCGGGACAGGCACTACGAGCAGTACTTC. This sequence encodes CASSRLRDRHYEQYF.

The V gene is TRBV6-5, the J gene TRBJ2-3; 10 positions agree with TRBD2. V trimming: 6 bases; J trimming: 6 bases; junction bases outside the gene matches: 6. Per the germline V gene, CDR1 is MNHEY and CDR2 is SVGAGI. CDR3 size: 14 residues. In DNA, the CDR3 is TGTGCCAGCAGACAAGCGGGAGGGGCGGATACGCAGTATTTT. Its protein is CASRQAGGADTQYF.

V gene TRBV7-4 combines with J gene TRBJ1-2; D possibly corresponds to TRBD1 (5 bases). Germline V gives CDR1 SGHVT, CDR2 SQSDAQ. Trimming removed 6 bases from V and 6 bases from J, with 20 bases in between. The CDR3 covers 15 residues. The CDR3 sequence is CASRGIVTASDGYTF. CDR3 DNA sequence: TGTGCCAGCAGGGGAATCGTGACAGCGTCCGATGGCTACACCTTC. The whole variable domain, remainder taken from reference TRBV7-4 and TRBJ1-2, is GAGVSQSPRYKVAKRGRDVALRCDSISGHVTLYWYRQTLGQGSEVLTYSQSDAQRDKSGRPSGRFSAERPERSVSTLKIQRTEQGDSAVYLCASRGIVTASDGYTFGSGTRLTVV.

The V gene is TRBV27, the J gene TRBJ2-7; the D gene is possibly TRBD1 (5 bases). The ends were cut back, 2 bases at V and 3 bases at J, with 14 bases in the middle. Germline V lookup: CDR1 MNHEY, CDR2 SMNVEV (reference sequence). CDR3 length equals 15 residues. The CDR3 here is CASSLGADGNYEQYF. The CDR3 region has the DNA TGTGCCAGCAGTTTAGGGGCAGACGGTAACTACGAGCAGTACTTC.

V gene TRBV19 combines with J gene TRBJ1-2; 8 bases are a match to TRBD1. Per germline, CDR1 LNHDA and CDR2 SQIVND (reference sequence). V lost 3 bases and J lost 5; bases outside the gene matches: 8. The CDR3 is 15 residues long. CDR3 DNA sequence: TGTGCCAGTAGTATCAAGACAGGGGCTGGATATGGCTACACCTTC. Protein: CASSIKTGAGYGYTF.